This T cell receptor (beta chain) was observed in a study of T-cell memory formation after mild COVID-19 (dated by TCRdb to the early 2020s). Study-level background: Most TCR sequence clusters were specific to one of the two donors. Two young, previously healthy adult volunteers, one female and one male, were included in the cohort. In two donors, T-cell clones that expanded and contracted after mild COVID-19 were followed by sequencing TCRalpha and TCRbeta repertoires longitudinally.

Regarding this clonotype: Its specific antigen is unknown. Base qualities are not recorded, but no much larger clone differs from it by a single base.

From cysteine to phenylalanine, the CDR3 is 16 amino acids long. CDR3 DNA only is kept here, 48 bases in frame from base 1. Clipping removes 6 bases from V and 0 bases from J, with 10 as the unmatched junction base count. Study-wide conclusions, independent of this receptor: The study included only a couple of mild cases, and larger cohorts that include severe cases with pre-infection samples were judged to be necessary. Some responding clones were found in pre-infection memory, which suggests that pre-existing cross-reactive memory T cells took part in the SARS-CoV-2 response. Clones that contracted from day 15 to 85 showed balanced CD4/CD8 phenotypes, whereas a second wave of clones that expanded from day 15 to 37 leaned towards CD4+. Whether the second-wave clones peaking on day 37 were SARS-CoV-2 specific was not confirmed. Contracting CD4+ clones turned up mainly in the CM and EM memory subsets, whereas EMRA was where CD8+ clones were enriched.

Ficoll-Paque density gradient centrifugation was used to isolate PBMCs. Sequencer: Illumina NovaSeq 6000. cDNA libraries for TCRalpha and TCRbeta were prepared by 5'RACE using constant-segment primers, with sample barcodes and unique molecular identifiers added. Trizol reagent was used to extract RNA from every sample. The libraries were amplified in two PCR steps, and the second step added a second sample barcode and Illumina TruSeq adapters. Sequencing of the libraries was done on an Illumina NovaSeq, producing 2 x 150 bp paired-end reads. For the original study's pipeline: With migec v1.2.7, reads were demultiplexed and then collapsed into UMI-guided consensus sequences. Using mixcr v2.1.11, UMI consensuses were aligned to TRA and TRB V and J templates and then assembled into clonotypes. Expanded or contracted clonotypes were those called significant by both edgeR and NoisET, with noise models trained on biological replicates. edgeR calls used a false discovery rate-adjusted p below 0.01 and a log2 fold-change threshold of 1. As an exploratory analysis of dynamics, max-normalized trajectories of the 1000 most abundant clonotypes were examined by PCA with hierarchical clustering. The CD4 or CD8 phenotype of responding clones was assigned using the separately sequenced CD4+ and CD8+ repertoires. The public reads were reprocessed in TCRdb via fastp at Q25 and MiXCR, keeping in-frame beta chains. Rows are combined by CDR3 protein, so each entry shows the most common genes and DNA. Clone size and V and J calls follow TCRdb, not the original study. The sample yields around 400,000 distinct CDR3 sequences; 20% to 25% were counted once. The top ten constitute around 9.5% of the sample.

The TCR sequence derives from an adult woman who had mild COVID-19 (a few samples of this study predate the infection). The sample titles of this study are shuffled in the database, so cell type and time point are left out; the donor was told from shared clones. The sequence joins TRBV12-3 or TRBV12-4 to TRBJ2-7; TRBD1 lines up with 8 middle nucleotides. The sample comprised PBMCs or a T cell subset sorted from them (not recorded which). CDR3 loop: CASSPQDRAISYEQYF. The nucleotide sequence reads TGTGCCAGCAGCCCTCAGGACAGGGCGATCTCCTACGAGCAGTACTTC.